This T cell receptor (beta chain) emerged from a study of radiotherapy plus CTLA-4 blockade in lung cancer. Study at large: The study recorded objective responses in around 18% of patients and disease control in approximately 31%.

This CDR3 is built from 15 residues. V lost 4 bases to trimming and J lost 6 bases; unmatched junction nucleotides: 10. Germline values: CDR1 SGHRS, CDR2 YFSETQ. Sequenced by immunoSEQ multiplex PCR; TCRdb stores in-frame clones only, minus some. The sample has more than 40,000 clones, 88% seen once; the top ten hold 7.8%. Comments on this clone: No antigen is known for it.

Lung cancer patients with chemo-refractory metastatic non-small-cell disease were given focal radiation plus CTLA-4 blockade with ipilimumab. General study findings and limits: Expansion in blood of tumor-derived TCR clones was seen after radiotherapy plus ipilimumab. Reports identified early blood T cell clone dynamics, with interferon-beta, as the best response predictor.

This receptor was taken from a human donor with non-small cell lung cancer whose response to radiotherapy plus ipilimumab could not be evaluated. The starting material was peripheral blood, obtained from a patient treated with radiotherapy plus ipilimumab. V usage is TRBV5-1 and J usage is TRBJ2-1; 7 nucleotides align to TRBD1. Here the CDR3 reads CASSRGGQESNEQFF. In DNA form, the CDR3 reads TGCGCCAGCAGCCGGGGCGGACAGGAAAGCAATGAGCAGTTCTTC.